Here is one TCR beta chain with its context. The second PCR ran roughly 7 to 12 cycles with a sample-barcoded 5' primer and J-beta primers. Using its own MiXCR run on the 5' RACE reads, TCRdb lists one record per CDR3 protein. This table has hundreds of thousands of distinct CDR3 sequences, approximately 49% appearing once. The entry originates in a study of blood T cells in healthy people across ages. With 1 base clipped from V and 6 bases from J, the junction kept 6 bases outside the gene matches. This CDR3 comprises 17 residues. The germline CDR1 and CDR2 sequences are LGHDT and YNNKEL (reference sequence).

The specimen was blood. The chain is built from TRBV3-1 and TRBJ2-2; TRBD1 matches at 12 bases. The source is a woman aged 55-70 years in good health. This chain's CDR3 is CASSQVPGTGGPGELFF. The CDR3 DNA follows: TGTGCCAGCAGCCAAGTACCCGGGACAGGGGGCCCCGGGGAGCTGTTTTTT.